The entry that follows covers one T cell receptor (beta chain) sequence. It lacks a known antigen. No clone much larger than this one lies a single base away; base qualities are absent. The cohort was made up of approximately 700 healthy bone marrow donors. At the time of sampling, every cohort member was nominally healthy, though immune exposures that went unrecorded were likely present. Of the 710 or so cohort members, approximately 290 had a positive CMV serostatus and about 360 had a negative one, while no CMV serostatus was recorded for the donor. Each donor provided a peripheral blood sample, and peripheral blood mononuclear cells were used for TCR beta sequencing. Genomic DNA was extracted from the blood cell samples with the Qiagen DNeasy Blood Extraction Kit. This sample was included in a study of cytomegalovirus exposure and HLA in healthy donors (dated by TCRdb to about 2017). In the study overall: An earlier analysis of under 600 of the donors reported approximately 270 Gb of sequence data and roughly 110 million unique TCR beta sequences from roughly 200 million T cells. An early release that covered around 590 HLA-typed donors contained approximately 300 gigabases of sequencing data and some 87 million unique TCR sequences. The genetic ancestry cluster associated with self-reported Caucasian donors included about four fifths of the roughly 390 genotyped donors. A later analysis re-examined previously published TCR beta repertoires from 500 to 700 donors and added high-resolution HLA genotyping to investigate patterns of TCR occurrence. A later genetic analysis took genome-wide SNP genotypes for about three fifths of the 666 donors and used that subset as a discovery cohort. An earlier analysis of fewer than 700 of the donors applied high-throughput TCR beta sequencing to assess whether each TCR beta V gene segment acted as functional or pseudogenic. HLA typing covered class I and class II loci at four-digit resolution. In addition to the first cohort of roughly 670 subjects, a separate validation cohort of 100 to 150 different subjects was used. Because of strong linkage in the cohort, four or five DR-DQ haplotypes were treated as single units for association and clustering. Every repertoire in the discovery cohort had been generated on one and the same sequencing platform. The aim of the study was to test whether cataloging public T cell receptors could identify signatures of past pathogen exposure. To predict cytomegalovirus infection status, the study combined high-throughput TCR immunosequencing, statistical association of individual TCRs with disease status, and machine learning. Donor age, sex, ethnicity and CMV serostatus were compiled together with the repertoire data. In the later analysis, no new phenotypic data were used to find candidate immune exposures; instead, reliance was placed on TCR beta sequences and their occurrence across donors. Among over 350 genotyped donors of the cohort, an average of 235,054 unique TCR beta nucleotide sequences were sequenced per donor, around 20% of them non-productive. The number of typed donors differed by locus: about 620-630 for A, B, C, DRB1 and DQB1; roughly 510 for DQA1; around 580 for DPA1; and 400 to 480 for DPB1. The study used immunosequencing to profile the T cell repertoires of around 600 subjects and linked those repertoires to cytomegalovirus serostatus.

The CDR3 runs 14 residues from the cysteine to the phenylalanine. Of all the DNA, just the CDR3 is kept, 42 bases in frame from base 1. CDR1 and CDR2 were assigned from the germline V gene as SGHAT and FQNNGV. At the junction V is shortened by 5 bases and J by 4 bases, with 14 bases in between. Paper-wide results and their limitations: Most TCR sequences were observed very rarely across donors, whereas some public TCRs were present in many individuals. This cohort had only TCR beta chains sequenced, and the lack of alpha or paired-chain data limited which features could be detected. Correlated functional status among segregating V segments might reflect linkage disequilibrium, but an unknown experimental factor could not be ruled out. In a later genetic analysis, fewer N-insertions in productive TCRs were reported among donors in an Asian-associated ancestry cluster than the roughly 670-donor mean. According to the authors, the approach could potentially be generalized to other disease states and immunological phenotypes. According to a later analysis, most CMV-associated TCR beta chains appeared to be HLA-restricted, and the HLA associations seemed to be driven largely by CMV exposure. The presence/absence analyses assumed that sequencing depth was roughly uniform across donors, and that assumption may not be true. According to a later analysis, parvovirus B19, influenza, CMV and Epstein-Barr virus appeared linked to several top co-occurrence clusters. The classifier was reported to diagnose cytomegalovirus status with high specificity and sensitivity in both the original and validation cohorts. In a later analysis, HLA-associated TCR beta chains were found to be more clonally expanded and to have lower generation probabilities than equally common non-associated chains. A further reported finding was that TCR beta sequences accurately predicted the HLA-A and HLA-B alleles for most subjects in the first cohort. According to a later analysis, TCR association rates differed among HLA loci, with DRB1 alleles showing the most associated TCRs and HLA-C alleles showing the fewest. A cluster of highly shared sequence variants was judged likely to represent a technical artifact of the sequencing pipeline. Assigning TCR associations to individual alleles was difficult when HLA alleles, especially DR and DQ, strongly co-occurred. A few of the identified cytomegalovirus-associated TCR beta chains were confirmed in vitro to be specific for cytomegalovirus antigens. Approximately 18 rarely observed V segments, including chromosome 9 orphons, were excluded from the earlier analysis of a few hundred of the donors because counts were too low. A later analysis associated about 17,000 TCR beta sequences with specific HLA alleles at a false discovery rate of 0.05. In the study, some 180 TCR beta chains were listed as associated with cytomegalovirus. The only immune exposure information available for the cohort was CMV serostatus. Because some donors lacked HLA typing at each locus, the association tests relied only on the typed subset. In a later genetic analysis, a missense DCLRE1C variant was associated with V-gene and J-gene trimming of TCR beta chains, and the association was replicated in an independent cohort. In an earlier analysis of approximately 590 of the donors, most TCR beta V segments appeared in productive rearrangements about 87% or about 30% of the time, broadly matching IMGT annotations. The 87-base-pair reads could not distinguish some IMGT-functional V segments, including TRBV6-2 and TRBV6-3, so those segments were excluded.

To prepare the library, the immunoSEQ multiplex PCR assay was applied. For the multiplex PCR, a mixture combining 60 forward primers for TCR Vbeta segments and 13 reverse primers for TCR Jbeta segments was used. The CDR3 region of rearranged TCR beta genes was amplified from genomic DNA with a multiplex PCR assay. Amplified TCR beta libraries were sequenced as 87-base-pair reads on the Illumina HiSeq System. Turning to the authors' computational methods: A later analysis tallied 70 million to 100 million unique TCR beta chains across the approximately 670 repertoires, and about 12 million of those chains were shared by two or more donors. A nearest-neighbor algorithm error-corrected the raw reads and collapsed the reads into unique sequences, merging closely related sequences to remove PCR and sequencing errors. Alignment of CDR3 sequences to IMGT reference sequences was used to assign V, D and J gene segments. Each retained sequence needed at least a six-nucleotide match to both a V gene segment and a J gene segment. A rearrangement counted as productive if the CDR3 had no stop codons and remained in frame with V and J, and every other rearrangement counted as non-productive. Following IMGT convention, CDR3 was defined as the stretch from the second conserved V-encoded cysteine to the conserved J-encoded phenylalanine. The earlier analysis of 587 of the donors excluded any sequence lacking an unambiguous match to a single V gene segment. In an earlier analysis of roughly 600 of the donors, a V segment was called functional when productive rearrangements were above 56.7%, and segregating when the standard deviation between donors exceeded 5%. A statistical classification framework was built for diagnosing cytomegalovirus status from the catalog of TCR beta chain sequences. A later analysis assigned V and J genes by comparing TCR nucleotide sequences with IMGT/GENE-DB human TR gene sequences. A later analysis assigned CDR3 sequences and most-parsimonious VDJ recombination scenarios with the TCRdist pipeline. A later analysis defined each TCR beta chain by its CDR3 amino acid sequence plus V-gene family, and excluded reads lacking a unique V-gene family. In a later analysis, nearly 600 highly shared, low-generation-probability nucleotide sequences were removed to address suspected cross-contamination and a sequencing artifact. A later analysis calculated a clonal expansion index for each public chain from normalized within-repertoire ranks of inferred template counts. In a later analysis, generation probabilities were computed with a VDJ recombination model fitted to out-of-frame rearrangements, and the resulting probabilities were checked against IGoR. In a later analysis, TCR-TCR, TCR-HLA and TCR-CMV co-occurrence was scored with hypergeometric tests, and a repertoire-size bias correction was applied to TCR pairs. False discovery rates were estimated in a later analysis by permuting HLA or CMV assignments 20 times. In a later analysis, co-occurring TCRs were grouped using DBSCAN, and TCRdist sequence similarity was added for clustering within HLA-allele-positive subsets. Co-occurrence clustering excluded repertoires with fewer than 30,000 or more than 120,000 public chains, plus five with anomalous nucleotide sharing. This immuneACCESS table, as held by TCRdb, lists in-frame sequences with V and J called but not all clones. Of the missing ones, under half trace to an unresolved V gene in checked studies; the others have no known cause. V, J and clone size derive from that table, while D and trimming were established from the DNA sequence. Within this sample are about 91,000 clones, with more than 55% of them counted one time only. Jointly, the top ten make up 2.3% of the sample.

What was sequenced was PBMCs. This receptor chain uses TRBV11-2 and TRBJ1-1, and the D gene may be TRBD1, 5 bases matching. This TCR was recovered from a human donor in good health. The CDR3 loop reads CASSTAGGSTEAFF. In nucleotide form, the sequence is TGTGCCAGCAGCACAGCCGGGGGGAGCACTGAAGCTTTCTTT.